This section outlines one TCR beta chain sequence together with its context. Its antigen remains unidentified. This specimen belongs to a study of response to subunit inactivated influenza vaccine. TCRdb redid the calling of the RT-PCR reads with MiXCR, one entry per CDR3 protein. Seen here are about 650,000 distinct CDR3 sequences, about 15% observed once, and the top ten hold less than 9%. Per germline, CDR1 LGHDT and CDR2 YNNKEL (reference sequence). There are 14 residues in the CDR3. J gave up 5 bases and V 1 base, and 2 bases lay outside the gene matches. Findings and limits, study-wide: That few new T cells are recruited by each seasonal influenza vaccination was the authors' suggestion.

This sample comprised PBMCs from blood, obtained 14 days before vaccination. The clonotype originates from a man between 45 and 60 years old who received an inactivated influenza vaccine. The genes are TRBV3-1 and TRBJ2-5, with 9 bases identical to TRBD2. The CDR3 sequence is CASSQGLAAETQYF. The CDR3 DNA follows: TGTGCCAGCAGCCAAGGACTAGCGGCGGAGACCCAGTACTTC.